The clone carrying this T cell receptor (beta chain) was found many times. What it recognizes is unknown. Preparing the TCRbeta library involved the use of unique molecular identifiers. A single record per CDR3 protein comes from TCRdb applying MiXCR to the PCR reads. The sample carries approximately 150,000 distinct CDR3 sequences, 8.8% recorded once. The sample originates from a study of T-cell reconstitution after alpha-beta-depleted transplantation in children. Findings of the study overall: Elevated TCRbeta diversity at day 60 was traced, in some patients, to surviving recipient T cells and thymic progenitors. Diversity and T-cell counts at one year after transplant derived mostly from new T cells. About two months after transplant, alpha-beta T cells reportedly came from several hundred expanded graft clones.

CDR3 length: 14 amino acids. The germline V gene encodes CDR1 ENHRY and CDR2 SYGVKD. The germline V and J ends were trimmed by 11 bases and 4 bases, with 17 bases remaining between them. The sequenced sample was PBMCs, mostly from graft donor cells, obtained 180 days after TCRalphabeta/CD19-depleted stem cell transplant. The TCR comes from a female patient aged 2-9 years who had a stem cell transplant for congenital amegakaryocytic thrombocytopenia, so the T cells may come from the graft donor. The genes are TRBV10-3 and TRBJ2-2; maybe TRBD2 (6 bases). The CDR3 here is CAAQGAEGTGELFF. CDR3 DNA: TGTGCCGCCCAGGGAGCGGAGGGCACCGGGGAGCTGTTTTTT.